Following are 18 T cell receptor beta chains from one sample sequenced in a study of CD8 T cells in Susac syndrome (dated by TCRdb to the late 2010s). Library preparation employed the immunoSEQ multiplex PCR assay. RNA was extracted using the RNeasy kit, and roughly 0.5 to 1 microgram was reverse transcribed with random hexamers. TCRdb passed the public sequencing reads through fastp at Q25 and MiXCR, retaining productive beta sequences. Each entry merges the rows of one CDR3 protein and shows their most common DNA and genes. The sample includes under 200,000 distinct CDR3 sequences, with approximately 96% observed a single time. Roughly 0.093% of the sample lies in the top ten. The sample comprised CD4+ T cells from PBMCs. The receptors originated from a human donor with Susac syndrome.

This sequence joins TRBV19 and TRBJ1-5; tentative D call: TRBD1 (6 bases). The V gene lost 6 bases and the J gene lost 5 bases, with 8 bases spanning the gap. The CDR3 is 12 amino acids. The germline gives CDR1 LNHDA, CDR2 SQIVND (reference sequence). Written as DNA, the CDR3 is TGTGCCAGTAGGAGGGGGGATCAGCCCCAGCATTTT. This encodes CASRRGDQPQHF.

The rearrangement joins TRBV3-1 to TRBJ2-7, with D perhaps TRBD2 (5 bases). The CDR3 extends over 14 amino acids. Germline lookup yields CDR1 LGHDT and CDR2 YNNKEL (reference sequence). With 4 bases removed from V and 3 bases from J, the gap between germline ends came to 13 bases. The CDR3 here is CASSRQGLNYEQYF. The CDR3 DNA reads as TGTGCCAGCAGCCGGCAAGGACTGAACTACGAGCAGTACTTC.

This CDR3 is CASSGQSSSTDTQYF. The CDR3 nucleotides are TGTGCCAGCAGCGGCCAGTCCTCTAGCACAGATACGCAGTATTTT. This sequence joins TRBV7-2 and TRBJ2-3, with D uncertain. The CDR3 sequence is 15 residues long. Germline loops: CDR1 SGHTA, CDR2 FQGNSA. Trimming took off 5 bases at V and 0 bases at J, with 12 bases between the two ends.

The V gene is TRBV12-3 or TRBV12-4, the J gene TRBJ2-6, with D hard to call. The CDR3 contains 16 residues. Trimming stripped 5 bases from V and 0 bases from J, with 11 bases between. The CDR3 sequence: CASSMGLGSGANVLTF. The CDR3 nucleotides are TGTGCCAGCAGTATGGGCCTGGGCTCTGGGGCCAACGTCCTGACTTTC.

The chain is built from TRBV29-1 and TRBJ1-2; D might be TRBD1 (5 bases). The CDR3 runs to 13 residues. CDR1 and CDR2 from the germline V gene are SQVTM and ANQGSEA. V lost 6 bases to trimming and J lost 7 bases, with 18 bases between them. CDR3 loop: CSVSWGQGGGYTF. In DNA, the CDR3 is TGCAGCGTGTCCTGGGGTCAGGGCGGTGGCTACACCTTC.

The chain links TRBV12-3 or TRBV12-4 to TRBJ2-2, with D unclear. The V gene lost 1 base and the J gene lost 5 bases, with 11 bases spanning the gap. The CDR3 runs to 15 residues. CDR3 sequence: CASSLVGPATGELFF. The CDR3 nucleotides are TGTGCCAGCAGTTTAGTGGGCCCGGCGACCGGGGAGCTGTTTTTT.

The V and J genes are TRBV28 and TRBJ2-3, with a weak D call TRBD1 (5 bases). The length of the CDR3 is 13 residues. Trimming took 8 bases from V and 6 from J, leaving 15 bases between them. Germline CDR1 reads MDHEN; CDR2 reads SYDVKM. The CDR3: CASGAGMIDTQYF. In nucleotides, the CDR3 is TGTGCCAGCGGGGCAGGGATGATTGATACGCAGTATTTT.

V gene TRBV6-5 combines with J gene TRBJ1-6; D gene uncertain. Trimming cost V 6 bases and J 11 bases, with 11 bases left between them. CDR1 MNHEY and CDR2 SVGAGI come from the germline V gene. The CDR3 covers 12 residues. The DNA for the CDR3 is TGTGCCAGCAGGAAAGACAAGACACCCCTCCACTTT. Amino acid sequence: CASRKDKTPLHF.

This chain's CDR3 is CSVATTVQETQYF. CDR3 in DNA: TGCAGCGTTGCAACGACAGTCCAAGAGACCCAGTACTTC. The chain joins TRBV29-1 to TRBJ2-5, with TRBD1 as a possible D gene (5 bases). Germline CDR1 and CDR2: SQVTM and ANQGSEA. V shed 4 bases and J shed 1 base, with 10 bases lying between them. The CDR3 has 13 amino acids.

This chain uses TRBV11-3 with TRBJ2-3, with TRBD1 matching 8 bases. V dropped 6 bases and J dropped 1; count of bases not matched to a gene: 9. The CDR3 contains 16 residues. Germline CDR1 and CDR2: SGHNT and YENEEA. The CDR3 DNA reads as TGTGCCAGCAGGAAAGGACAGGGACTTGGCACAGATACGCAGTATTTT. It is translated as CASRKGQGLGTDTQYF.

This sequence joins TRBV3-1 and TRBJ1-1; TRBD1 matches at 8 bases. Per germline, CDR1 LGHDT and CDR2 YNNKEL (reference sequence). This CDR3 region has 14 residues. J was trimmed by 8 bases and V by 4 bases; bases with no gene match: 9. CDR3 in DNA: TGTGCCAGCAGCCTCGTCGGACAGGGCGCAGAAGCTTTCTTT. It specifies CASSLVGQGAEAFF.

The chain recombines TRBV19 with TRBJ2-7, with 8 bases aligning to TRBD1. V gave up 5 bases and J gave up 3 bases; unmatched junction bases: 3. Looked up from germline, CDR1 is LNHDA and CDR2 is SQIVND (reference sequence). This CDR3 contains 13 residues. The DNA of the CDR3 is TGTGCCAGTAGTGTCGGGACAGGCTACGAGCAGTACTTC. Translated, it gives CASSVGTGYEQYF. Full variable domain (missing parts from reference TRBV19 and TRBJ2-7): DGGITQSPKYLFRKEGQNVTLSCEQNLNHDAMYWYRQDPGQGLRLIYYSQIVNDFQKGDIAEGYSVSREKKESFPLTVTSAQKNPTAFYLCASSVGTGYEQYFGPGTRLTVT.

This sequence joins TRBV16 and TRBJ2-5, with 8 bases fitting TRBD1. The CDR3 runs 14 residues. The trim removed 3 bases at V and 4 bases at J, leaving 4 bases unmatched. From germline, CDR1 is KGHSY and CDR2 FQNENV. This CDR3 is CASSHGQGGETQYF. The CDR3 DNA follows: TGTGCCAGCAGCCACGGACAGGGTGGAGAGACCCAGTACTTC.

The gene calls are TRBV7-2 and TRBJ2-1, with 9 bases lining up with TRBD2. Germline CDR1 reads SGHTA; CDR2 reads FQGNSA. CDR3 length: 16 amino acids. V lost 5 bases to trimming and J lost 4 bases; unmatched junction nucleotides: 9. The CDR3 reads CASSALGAGGYNEQFF. Written as DNA, the CDR3 is TGTGCCAGCAGCGCCCTTGGAGCGGGGGGATACAATGAGCAGTTCTTC.

This chain joins TRBV5-1 and TRBJ1-5; D not certain. Germline CDR1 SGHRS, CDR2 YFSETQ. V was trimmed by 7 bases and J by 5 bases, leaving 13 bases between them. The CDR3 is 13 amino acids. The CDR3 loop is CASRLAPDQPQHF. In nucleotides, the CDR3 is TGCGCCAGCCGACTCGCACCAGATCAGCCCCAGCATTTT.

The CDR3 bases are TGTGCCAGCAGACAAAACATCGGCAATCAGCCCCAGCATTTT. Amino acid sequence: CASRQNIGNQPQHF. V usage is TRBV6-5 and J usage is TRBJ1-5; unclear D gene. V was clipped by 6 bases and J by 2 bases, with 11 bases between them. The CDR3 is made up of 14 amino acids. CDR1 is MNHEY and CDR2 is SVGAGI in the germline V gene.

V gene TRBV29-1 combines with J gene TRBJ2-3, with TRBD1 matching 8 bases. The CDR3 extends over 13 amino acids. The V and J ends lost 5 bases and 2 bases, in that order; junction bases with no gene match: 3. The germline V gene encodes CDR1 SQVTM and CDR2 ANQGSEA. As DNA, the CDR3 is TGCAGCGTTCAGGACAGGGCCACAGATACGCAGTATTTT. Its protein product is CSVQDRATDTQYF.

The chain has TRBV4-1 and TRBJ2-2, with a possible D match to TRBD2 (5 bases). V was trimmed by 6 bases and J by 0 bases, leaving 11 bases between them. This CDR3 has 15 amino acids. Germline CDR1 MGHRA, CDR2 YSYEKL. The chain's CDR3 is CASRPPGSNTGELFF. DNA for the CDR3: TGCGCCAGCAGACCCCCGGGATCGAACACCGGGGAGCTGTTTTTT.